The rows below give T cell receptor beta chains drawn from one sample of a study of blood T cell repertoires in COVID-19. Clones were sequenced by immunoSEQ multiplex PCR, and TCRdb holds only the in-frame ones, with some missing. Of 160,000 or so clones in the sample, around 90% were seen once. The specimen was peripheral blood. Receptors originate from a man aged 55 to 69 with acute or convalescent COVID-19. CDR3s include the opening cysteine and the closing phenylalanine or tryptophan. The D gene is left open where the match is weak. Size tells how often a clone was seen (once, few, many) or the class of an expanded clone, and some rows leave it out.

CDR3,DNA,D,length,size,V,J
CASSQGTVGYFTIEQFF,TGTGCCAGCAGCCAAGGGACAGTGGGGTATTTTACAATAGAGCAGTTCTTC,NA,17,once,TRBV14,TRBJ2-1
CAIKRGNEAFF,TGTGCCATCAAAAGGGGCAATGAAGCTTTCTTT,NA,11,NA,TRBV10-3,TRBJ1-1
CAITGEGVYNEQFF,TGTGCCATCACCGGGGAGGGGGTATACAATGAGCAGTTCTTC,NA,14,NA,TRBV19,TRBJ2-1
CASSPTGVGSYEQYF,TGTGCCAGCTCACCAACCGGGGTTGGCTCCTACGAGCAGTACTTC,NA,15,NA,TRBV18,TRBJ2-7
CASSRGQAGTEAFF,TGTGCCAGCTCACGAGGACAGGCGGGCACTGAAGCTTTCTTT,TRBD1,14,NA,TRBV18,TRBJ1-1
CASSLALAGGRETQYF,TGCGCCAGCAGCTTGGCTCTAGCGGGGGGGCGAGAGACCCAGTACTTC,TRBD2,16,NA,TRBV5-1,TRBJ2-5
CASSFNSVPLHF,TGTGCCAGCAGCTTTAATTCAGTCCCCCTCCACTTT,NA,12,NA,TRBV5-4,TRBJ1-6
CASSQVALETVYGYTF,TGCGCCAGCAGCCAGGTAGCTTTGGAGACAGTCTATGGCTACACCTTC,NA,16,NA,TRBV4-3,TRBJ1-2
CASSFRPGATNYGYTF,TGTGCCAGCAGCTTCCGCCCTGGGGCCACTAACTATGGCTACACCTTC,NA,16,NA,TRBV3-1/TRBV3-2,TRBJ1-2
CASSWTGGENGYTF,TGTGCCAGCAGTTGGACAGGGGGCGAGAATGGCTACACCTTC,TRBD1,14,NA,TRBV27,TRBJ1-2
CASSLGAGLSYNEQFF,TGTGCCAGCAGCTTAGGGGCGGGGTTATCCTACAATGAGCAGTTCTTC,NA,16,NA,TRBV7-2,TRBJ2-1
CSAVRGGQGPEAFF,TGCAGCGCCGTTCGAGGGGGACAGGGCCCTGAAGCTTTCTTT,TRBD1,14,NA,TRBV29-1,TRBJ1-1
CASSLAHSGYGYTF,TGTGCCAGCAGCTTGGCCCACAGCGGATATGGCTACACCTTC,NA,14,NA,TRBV5-6,TRBJ1-2
CASTGGYSNQPQHF,TGTGCCAGCACAGGGGGCTATAGCAATCAGCCCCAGCATTTT,TRBD1,14,NA,TRBV3-1/TRBV3-2,TRBJ1-5
CASSLSAGPDQPQHF,TGTGCCAGCAGCTTATCCGCAGGGCCTGACCAGCCCCAGCATTTT,NA,15,once,TRBV7-6,TRBJ1-5
CASGLSGSNQPQHF,TGTGCTAGTGGTTTATCAGGTAGCAATCAGCCCCAGCATTTT,NA,14,NA,TRBV12-5,TRBJ1-5
CASSNLPLVAGWGTDTQYF,TGTGCCAGTAGTAATCTCCCCTTGGTAGCGGGGTGGGGCACAGATACGCAGTATTTT,TRBD2,19,once,TRBV19,TRBJ2-3
CASSLGGGSTEAFF,TGTGCCAGCAGCTTAGGGGGGGGATCGACTGAAGCTTTCTTT,NA,14,NA,TRBV7-2,TRBJ1-1
CASSLGRRVDGYTF,TGTGCCAGCAGCCTCGGTCGCAGGGTCGATGGCTACACCTTC,NA,14,NA,TRBV5-6,TRBJ1-2
CATSSPSMTNPEAFF,TGTGCCACCAGCAGCCCGTCAATGACAAACCCTGAAGCTTTCTTT,NA,15,NA,TRBV15,TRBJ1-1
CASSASDSFYGYTF,TGTGCCAGCAGCGCATCGGACAGCTTCTATGGCTACACCTTC,NA,14,NA,TRBV9,TRBJ1-2
CATSRDFGTTDTQYF,TGTGCCACCAGCAGAGATTTCGGGACAACAGATACGCAGTATTTT,NA,15,NA,TRBV15,TRBJ2-3
CASSPGTGVYSNQPQHF,TGCGCCAGCAGCCCCGGGACAGGGGTTTATAGCAATCAGCCCCAGCATTTT,TRBD1,17,once,TRBV5-1,TRBJ1-5
CASSLADPGTSDGETQYF,TGTGCCAGCAGCTTAGCGGACCCCGGGACTAGCGACGGAGAGACCCAGTACTTC,TRBD2,18,NA,TRBV7-8,TRBJ2-5
CASSPLRGLQNTEAFF,TGCGCCAGCAGTCCTTTGCGAGGGCTGCAGAACACTGAAGCTTTCTTT,NA,16,NA,TRBV4-1,TRBJ1-1
CASSIPTATYEQYF,TGCGCCAGCAGCATCCCGACAGCTACCTACGAGCAGTACTTC,NA,14,few,TRBV5-1,TRBJ2-7
CASSYFGGNYGYTF,TGTGCCAGCAGTTACTTCGGCGGTAACTATGGCTACACCTTC,NA,14,NA,TRBV6-5,TRBJ1-2
CASSLARAGTADYEQYF,TGTGCCAGCAGCTTAGCTAGAGCCGGGACAGCTGACTACGAGCAGTACTTC,TRBD1,17,once,TRBV11-2,TRBJ2-7
CATSREMSSGYTEAFF,TGTGCCACCAGCAGAGAGATGAGCTCCGGGTACACTGAAGCTTTCTTT,NA,16,NA,TRBV15,TRBJ1-1
CASSPRTGSANYGYTF,TGTGCCAGCTCACCAAGGACAGGGAGCGCCAACTATGGCTACACCTTC,TRBD1,16,NA,TRBV18,TRBJ1-2
CASSSTAGNTIYF,TGTGCCAGCAGCTCTACAGCTGGAAACACCATATATTTT,NA,13,once,TRBV5-6,TRBJ1-3
CASSSDRSSGNTIYF,TGTGCCAGCAGTTCCGACAGGAGCTCTGGAAACACCATATATTTT,NA,15,once,TRBV6-5,TRBJ1-3
CASSANWGDHNSPLHF,TGTGCCAGTAGTGCCAATTGGGGGGACCATAATTCACCCCTCCACTTT,NA,16,once,TRBV19,TRBJ1-6
CASSLGEGHDSPLHF,TGTGCCAGCAGTCTAGGAGAGGGCCACGATTCACCCCTCCACTTT,NA,15,NA,TRBV7-8,TRBJ1-6
CASGPDSENSPLHF,TGTGCTAGTGGTCCTGACAGTGAGAATTCACCCCTCCACTTT,NA,14,NA,TRBV12-5,TRBJ1-6
CASFGQGITEAFF,TGTGCCAGCTTCGGACAGGGGATCACTGAAGCTTTCTTT,TRBD1,13,NA,TRBV12-3/TRBV12-4,TRBJ1-1
CASSAGQGVSPLHF,TGTGCCAGCAGCGCGGGACAGGGGGTTTCACCCCTCCACTTT,TRBD1,14,NA,TRBV7-8,TRBJ1-6
CASSVGGQGIYNEQFF,TGTGCCAGCAGCGTAGGGGGACAGGGCATCTACAATGAGCAGTTCTTC,TRBD1,16,NA,TRBV9,TRBJ2-1
CASSLGQGTSYEQYF,TGTGCCAGCAGCTTAGGACAGGGGACTTCCTACGAGCAGTACTTC,TRBD1,15,once,TRBV3-1/TRBV3-2,TRBJ2-7
CASSQKGGDGYTF,TGCGCCAGCAGCCAAAAAGGGGGAGATGGCTACACCTTC,NA,13,NA,TRBV4-3,TRBJ1-2
CATSDPRDSPSNQPQHF,TGTGCCACCAGTGATCCTCGGGACAGTCCTAGCAATCAGCCCCAGCATTTT,TRBD1,17,NA,TRBV24-1,TRBJ1-5
CAWSVGSGGNTEAFF,TGTGCCTGGAGTGTAGGCTCCGGGGGGAACACTGAAGCTTTCTTT,NA,15,once,TRBV30,TRBJ1-1